The 20 T cell receptor beta chains below were found in one sample sequenced in a study of cytomegalovirus exposure and HLA in healthy donors. The PCR used 60 Vbeta and 13 Jbeta primers. Produced via immunoSEQ multiplex PCR; TCRdb's table is partial and in-frame only. The data show about 82,000 clones, approximately 64% seen once. Sequencing was carried out using PBMCs. The receptors originated from a woman aged 50 to 60 in good health and CMV-seropositive.

This rearrangement joins TRBV27 to TRBJ2-5; D might be TRBD1 (5 bases). V lost 5 bases to trimming and J lost 5 bases, with 12 bases between them. The CDR3 is made up of 13 amino acids. Germline V lookup: CDR1 MNHEY, CDR2 SMNVEV (reference sequence). The CDR3 protein is CASSPRRAETQYF. CDR3 in DNA: TGTGCCAGCAGTCCCCGCAGGGCTGAGACCCAGTACTTC.

The V call is TRBV7-6, the J call TRBJ1-1; possibly TRBD1 for D (6 bases). From germline, CDR1 is SGHVS and CDR2 FNYEAQ. This CDR3 contains 15 residues. Trimming cost V 6 bases and J 3 bases, with 17 bases left between them. The CDR3 coding sequence is TGTGCCAGCAGTCCAGCCTCAGGGGCGGACACTGAAGCTTTCTTT. Protein product: CASSPASGADTEAFF.

The V gene is TRBV28, the J gene TRBJ2-7; 9 positions match TRBD1. The CDR3 covers 17 residues. Unmatched junction bases numbered 13, after V lost 6 bases and J lost 1 base. Germline CDR1 is MDHEN and CDR2 is SYDVKM. The CDR3 coding sequence is TGTGCCAGCAGACCGGGACAGGGACAGTTCGGATCCTACGAGCAGTACTTC. This sequence encodes CASRPGQGQFGSYEQYF.

This clone has only a few counts. The chain recombines TRBV9 with TRBJ2-7, with 8 bases identical to TRBD1. With 2 bases clipped from V and 5 bases from J, the junction kept 9 bases outside the gene matches. The CDR3 contains 15 residues. Germline values: CDR1 SGDLS, CDR2 YYNGEE. DNA of the CDR3: TGTGCCAGCAGCGTGCGCCAGACAGGGGTGGACGAGCAGTACTTC. Translated: CASSVRQTGVDEQYF.

J is TRBJ2-2 and V is TRBV19, with 7 positions matching TRBD1. The CDR3 loop spans 18 amino acids. Trimming cost V 7 bases and J 3 bases; bases outside gene matches: 17. Germline V gene lookup returns CDR1 LNHDA and CDR2 SQIVND (reference sequence). Here the CDR3 reads CASTPLRQGIPHTGELFF. Here the CDR3 DNA reads TGTGCCAGTACCCCTCTTAGACAGGGAATCCCTCACACCGGGGAGCTGTTTTTT. Supplemented by reference TRBV19 and TRBJ2-2, the full variable domain reads DGGITQSPKYLFRKEGQNVTLSCEQNLNHDAMYWYRQDPGQGLRLIYYSQIVNDFQKGDIAEGYSVSREKKESFPLTVTSAQKNPTAFYLCASTPLRQGIPHTGELFFGEGSRLTVL.

This clone was observed many times. The chain recombines TRBV28 with TRBJ2-7; D unresolved. V lost 3 bases to trimming and J lost 2 bases, with 8 bases between them. This CDR3 comprises 13 residues. From germline, CDR1 is MDHEN and CDR2 SYDVKM. In DNA, the CDR3 is TGTGCCAGCAGTTTTCCGGGTACCTACGAGCAGTACTTC. Translating gives CASSFPGTYEQYF.

V is TRBV10-3 and J is TRBJ2-3; maybe TRBD1 (5 bases). Trimming took off 4 bases at V and 0 bases at J, with 14 bases between the two ends. CDR1 and CDR2 from the germline V gene are ENHRY and SYGVKD. The CDR3 is 16 amino acids. The CDR3, as DNA: TGTGCCATCAGTGGAGGACCAGGGTTGAGCACAGATACGCAGTATTTT. It specifies CAISGGPGLSTDTQYF.

On this clone: Germline is not matched at one junction end, which may reflect a read error. The chain combines TRBV6-5 with TRBJ1-1; 8 nucleotides line up with TRBD1. The CDR3 totals 14 residues. Germline V CDR1 and CDR2: MNHEY, SVGAGI. The CDR3 region has the DNA TGTGCCGTACATAAGACAGGGGCCGGCACTGAGGCTTTCTTT. This codes for CAVHKTGAGTEAFF.

This clone is a singleton in its sample. The chain uses TRBV30 and TRBJ1-2, with D hard to call. This CDR3 is built from 13 residues. Trimming stripped 2 bases from V and 2 bases from J, with 9 bases between. In germline, CDR1 is GTSNPN, CDR2 SVGIG (reference sequence). The CDR3 here is CAWSPGLNYGYTF. The CDR3 DNA sequence: TGTGCCTGGAGTCCCGGACTAAACTATGGCTACACCTTC.

This chain's CDR3 is CASSPRAGGNYGYTF. As DNA, the CDR3 is TGTGCCAGCAGCCCCAGGGCAGGGGGCAACTATGGCTACACCTTC. The rearrangement links TRBV7-2 to TRBJ1-2, with TRBD1 matching 8 bases. The ends lost 5 bases at V and 2 bases at J; junction bases unmatched: 7. The germline V gene encodes CDR1 SGHTA and CDR2 FQGNSA. The length of the CDR3 is 15 residues.

This clone was seen more than once but under ten times. The rearrangement uses TRBV4-3 and TRBJ1-1; unclear D gene. This CDR3 spans 15 amino acids. V was shortened by 0 bases and J by 0 bases, with 8 bases between the two germline ends. Germline V gene data show CDR1 as LGHNA and CDR2 as YSLEER. CDR3 sequence reads: CASSQDVALNTEAFF. For the CDR3, the DNA is TGCGCCAGCAGCCAAGATGTGGCACTGAACACTGAAGCTTTCTTT.

The gene calls are TRBV9 and TRBJ1-1, with TRBD1 matching over 9 bases. The CDR3 is 15 residues long. V lost 3 bases, J lost 4 bases, and 7 bases stayed unmatched. In germline, CDR1 is SGDLS, CDR2 YYNGEE. As DNA, the CDR3 is TGTGCCAGCAGCGCTCAGGACAGGGGAGGCACTGAAGCTTTCTTT. It translates to CASSAQDRGGTEAFF.

The chain recombines TRBV5-1 with TRBJ1-1, with D perhaps matching TRBD1 (6 bases). The germline V gene encodes CDR1 SGHRS and CDR2 YFSETQ. The CDR3 is 16 amino acids. Trimming took 4 bases from V and 0 from J, leaving 16 bases between them. Here the CDR3 DNA reads TGCGCCAGCAGCGACGGACAGTGGGTCATGAACACTGAAGCTTTCTTT. This encodes CASSDGQWVMNTEAFF.

CDR3 sequence: CASPKRGRSPLHF. The DNA for the CDR3 is TGTGCCAGCCCCAAAAGGGGGCGTTCACCCCTCCACTTT. J is TRBJ1-6 and V is TRBV6-4, with 7 bases fitting TRBD1. Germline loops: CDR1 MRHNA, CDR2 SNTAGT. The CDR3 totals 13 residues. V dropped 8 bases and J dropped 9; count of bases not matched to a gene: 7.

The chain joins TRBV18 to TRBJ1-2, with 8 positions matching TRBD1. The germline V gene encodes CDR1 KGHSH and CDR2 LQKENI. Trimming cost V 2 bases and J 5 bases; bases outside gene matches: 16. The CDR3 covers 18 residues. Here the CDR3 reads CASSPVGTGEALGYGYTF. CDR3 coding DNA: TGTGCCAGCTCACCAGTCGGGACAGGAGAGGCCCTTGGGTATGGCTACACCTTC.

The chain joins TRBV21-1 to TRBJ1-2; the table's D call, TRBD1, was not checked against the DNA. TRBV21-1 is classified as a pseudogene. The CDR3 length is 14 residues. The CDR3 sequence: CASRQGKHYYGYTF. The CDR3 coding sequence is TGTGCCAGCAGACAGGGGAAGCATTACTATGGCTACACCTTC.

The rearrangement links TRBV4-1 to TRBJ2-7; a possible D gene is TRBD1 (6 bases). Germline lookup yields CDR1 MGHRA and CDR2 YSYEKL. V was cut by 0 bases and J by 0 bases, with 15 bases left in between. The CDR3 runs to 17 residues. The CDR3 loop is CASSQEDRTPNSYEQYF. The DNA of the CDR3 is TGCGCCAGCAGCCAAGAAGACAGGACCCCGAACTCCTACGAGCAGTACTTC.

This clone occurred a few times. The chain couples TRBV30 to TRBJ2-3; 7 bases are a match to TRBD2. Per the germline V gene, CDR1 is GTSNPN and CDR2 is SVGIG (reference sequence). CDR3 size: 11 residues. Trimming cost V 3 bases and J 9 bases; bases outside gene matches: 3. Here the CDR3 DNA reads TGTGCCTGGAGGGGGGAGGGGACGCAGTATTTT. Encoded protein: CAWRGEGTQYF.

V usage is TRBV6-1 and J usage is TRBJ1-3; tentatively, D is TRBD1 (6 bases). Trimming pared 3 bases from V and 4 bases from J, leaving 13 bases between. The CDR3 has 15 amino acids. Germline CDR1 is MNHNS and CDR2 is SASEGT. DNA of the CDR3: TGTGCCAGCAGTGACTCAGGGGTACTCGGAAACACCATATATTTT. Its translation: CASSDSGVLGNTIYF.

The gene calls are TRBV6-5 and TRBJ1-2; 8 nucleotides align to TRBD1. Trimming at V came to 7 bases and at J to 4 bases, leaving 8 bases not matched to a gene. CDR1 is MNHEY, CDR2 SVGAGI, per germline. The CDR3 length is 14 residues. Here the CDR3 DNA reads TGTGCCAGCACCGCGGACAGGGAGGTCTATGGCTACACCTTC. Amino acid sequence: CASTADREVYGYTF.